The T cell receptor (beta chain) under discussion was sequenced for a study of CD8 T cells in Susac syndrome. General study findings and limits: It was acknowledged in the study that the number of individuals who were included in its TCR sequencing and HLA analysis was relatively small.

With 5 bases removed from V and 12 bases from J, the gap between germline ends came to 14 bases. Germline lookup yields CDR1 DFQATT and CDR2 SNEGSKA (reference sequence). This CDR3 comprises 10 residues. Random hexamers were used to reverse transcribe an amount of roughly 0.45 to 1 ug RNA. TCRdb re-analysed the immunoSEQ multiplex PCR reads in MiXCR, keeping a single row per CDR3 protein. The data contain about 120,000 distinct CDR3 sequences, roughly 94% of them singletons. TCR beta sequences were obtained from blood CD8+ and CD4+ T cells. This clonotype came up once. The antigen remains unidentified.

Sequencing input: CD4+ T cells from PBMCs. The gene calls are TRBV20-1 and TRBJ2-7, with a weak D call TRBD2 (6 bases). This TCR was recovered from a human donor in good health. CDR3 protein: CSALGDFRYF. The CDR3 DNA follows: TGCAGTGCTCTTGGGGACTTTAGGTACTTC.